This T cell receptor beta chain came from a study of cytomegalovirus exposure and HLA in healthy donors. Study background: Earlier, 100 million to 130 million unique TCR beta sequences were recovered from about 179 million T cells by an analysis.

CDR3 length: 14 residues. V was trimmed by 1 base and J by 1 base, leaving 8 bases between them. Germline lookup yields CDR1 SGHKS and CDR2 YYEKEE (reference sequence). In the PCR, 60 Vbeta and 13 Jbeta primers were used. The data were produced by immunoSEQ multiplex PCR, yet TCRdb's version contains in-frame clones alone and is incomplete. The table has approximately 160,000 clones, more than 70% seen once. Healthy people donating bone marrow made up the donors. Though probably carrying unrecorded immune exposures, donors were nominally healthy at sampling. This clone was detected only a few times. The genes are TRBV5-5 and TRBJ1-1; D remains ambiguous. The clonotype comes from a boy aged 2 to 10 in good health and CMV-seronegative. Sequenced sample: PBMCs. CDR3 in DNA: TGTGCCAGCAGCTTGACAGATTGGAACACTGAAGCTTTCTTT. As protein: CASSLTDWNTEAFF.